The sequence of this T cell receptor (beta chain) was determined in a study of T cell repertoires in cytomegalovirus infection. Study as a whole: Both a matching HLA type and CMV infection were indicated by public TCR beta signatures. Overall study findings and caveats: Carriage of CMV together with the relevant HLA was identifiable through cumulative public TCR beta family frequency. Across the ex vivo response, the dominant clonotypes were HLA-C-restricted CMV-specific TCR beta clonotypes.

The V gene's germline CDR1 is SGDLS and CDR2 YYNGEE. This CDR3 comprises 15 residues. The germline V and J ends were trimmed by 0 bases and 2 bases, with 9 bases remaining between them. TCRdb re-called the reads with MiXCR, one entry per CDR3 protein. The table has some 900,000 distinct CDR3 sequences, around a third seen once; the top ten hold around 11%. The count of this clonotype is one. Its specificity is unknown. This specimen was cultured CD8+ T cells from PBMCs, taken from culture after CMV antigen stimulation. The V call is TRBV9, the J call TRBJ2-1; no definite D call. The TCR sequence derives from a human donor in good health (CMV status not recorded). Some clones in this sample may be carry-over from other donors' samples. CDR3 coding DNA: TGTGCCAGCAGCGTAGAGCTAGTGGCCTACAATGAGCAGTTCTTC. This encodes CASSVELVAYNEQFF.